This T cell receptor beta chain was profiled in a study of T cells in tumors after PD-1 blockade. As for the study in general: Treatment was either pembrolizumab 200 mg every 3 weeks or cemiplimab 350 mg every 2 weeks. Blood samples averaged about 120,000 templates (range about 24,679-260,000) and some 35,000 unique clonotypes. Study observations and caveats: Blood contained about 43% of the tumor's TCR clonotypes.

CDR3 length: 16 amino acids. Germline lookup yields CDR1 LGHDT and CDR2 YNNKEL (reference sequence). Deletions cut 8 bases from V and 3 bases from J, with 17 bases between. Comment on this clone: Its target is unknown.

This table comes from immunoSEQ multiplex PCR, and its TCRdb copy is limited to in-frame clones, with some not included. Among approximately 47,000 clones listed, over 70% were seen once. Genomic DNA template from tumor biopsies or peripheral blood, 616 ng to 6,004 ng input. This receptor was identified in a human donor with basal cell carcinoma. Sequencing was performed on PBMCs, taken before anti-PD-1 treatment. The V and J genes are TRBV3-1 (or the pseudogene TRBV3-2) and TRBJ2-6; maybe TRBD1 (6 bases). CDR3 in DNA: TGTGCCAGCGGACAGCTTGGGTATGGTGGGGCCAACGTCCTGACTTTC. Translated: CASGQLGYGGANVLTF.